This T cell receptor (beta chain) was captured in a study of blood T cell repertoires in COVID-19. Turning to the study itself: The samples span acute and convalescent COVID-19 from the United States, Italy and Spain. PBMCs, B-cell-depleted T cells, or T cells were the source of the cDNA or gDNA that made up the material.

The germline CDR1 and CDR2 sequences are SGHRS and YFSETQ. The CDR3 is 15 amino acids. V gave up 5 bases and J gave up 4 bases; unmatched junction bases: 12. As handled by the study authors: Amplification of reference gene primers was used by the study to estimate nucleated cell counts. Assay used: immunoSEQ multiplex PCR; TCRdb lists only in-frame clones, some missing. Clone size and V and J calls were adopted from that table, with D and trimming inferred from the DNA. The sample lists 250,000 to 300,000 clones; around 87% were seen once. Sample: peripheral blood. The sequence came from a woman in her forties who had recovered from COVID-19. The chain recombines TRBV5-1 with TRBJ2-7; 7 bases agree with TRBD1. Here the CDR3 reads CASSRDSSPTYEQYF. The CDR3, as DNA: TGCGCCAGCAGTAGGGACAGCTCACCGACGTACGAGCAGTACTTC.